The 8 T cell receptor beta chains listed next were all sequenced from one sample in a study of cytomegalovirus exposure and HLA in healthy donors. The study ran its PCR with 60 Vbeta and 13 Jbeta primers. Profiling relied on immunoSEQ multiplex PCR, and the TCRdb table lists in-frame clones only, not all of them. The table has under 200,000 clones, about 73% seen once. Sequenced: PBMCs. Receptors were obtained from a woman aged 40-49 years in good health and CMV-seronegative.

The genes are TRBV2 and TRBJ2-7; 7 positions match TRBD1. V trimming: 6 bases; J trimming: 9 bases; junction bases outside the gene matches: 5. Per the germline V gene, CDR1 is SNHLY and CDR2 is FYNNEI. The CDR3 consists of 11 residues. The CDR3 region is CASRERDRQYF. The CDR3 bases are TGTGCCAGCAGGGAAAGGGACAGGCAGTACTTC.

The rearrangement links TRBV4-1 to TRBJ2-7; TRBD2 aligns across 9 bases. This CDR3 spans 16 amino acids. The junction had 7 bases not matched to a gene; V was cut back by 4 bases and J by 0 bases. CDR1 is MGHRA, CDR2 YSYEKL, per germline. CDR3: CASSPRASGNSYEQYF. DNA of the CDR3: TGCGCCAGCAGCCCCCGGGCTAGCGGGAACTCCTACGAGCAGTACTTC.

This clone has only a few counts. The V call is TRBV6-1, the J call TRBJ1-4; possibly TRBD1 for D (5 bases). The CDR3 extends over 14 amino acids. The V end was cut by 2 bases, the J end by 7 bases, with 11 bases between. CDR1 is MNHNS and CDR2 is SASEGT in the germline V gene. The CDR3 spells CASSEQGRSEKLFF. CDR3 in DNA: TGTGCCAGCAGTGAACAGGGAAGGAGTGAAAAACTGTTTTTT.

The V call is TRBV5-1, the J call TRBJ2-2, with TRBD2 as a possible D gene (6 bases). Trimming cost V 4 bases and J 4 bases, with 17 bases left between them. In germline, CDR1 is SGHRS, CDR2 YFSETQ. CDR3 length equals 16 residues. CDR3 DNA sequence: TGCGCCAGCAGCCCTCCCCACGGGGGTGGCACCGGGGAGCTGTTTTTT. It yields the protein CASSPPHGGGTGELFF.

As concerns this clone: This CDR3 is also generated by other DNA sequences in the sample. The chain has TRBV2 and TRBJ1-2, with 9 nucleotides matching TRBD1. CDR1 and CDR2 (germline): SNHLY, FYNNEI. There are 13 residues in the CDR3. V was pared by 6 bases and J by 4 bases, with 3 bases of the junction left unmatched. The CDR3 DNA reads TGTGCCAGCAGCGGGACAGGGCTCTATGGCTACACCTTC. Protein: CASSGTGLYGYTF.

This clone came up once. The chain combines TRBV2 with TRBJ2-2; 8 nucleotides align to TRBD1. V was clipped by 6 bases and J by 4 bases; unmatched bases: 7. CDR1 and CDR2 (germline): SNHLY, FYNNEI. This CDR3 has 15 amino acids. The CDR3 coding sequence is TGTGCCAGCAGCGGACAGGGAAGGAGCACCGGGGAGCTGTTTTTT. Translation: CASSGQGRSTGELFF. Full variable domain (rest looked up from reference TRBV2 and TRBJ2-2): EPEVTQTPSHQVTQMGQEVILRCVPISNHLYFYWYRQILGQKVEFLVSFYNNEISEKSEIFDDQFSVERPDGSNFTLKIRSTKLEDSAMYFCASSGQGRSTGELFFGEGSRLTVL.

There are a few counts of this clone. The chain uses TRBV18 and TRBJ2-3; D not certain. The CDR3 runs to 15 residues. Trimming took 6 bases from V and 2 from J, leaving 15 bases between them. Germline assignment: CDR1 KGHSH and CDR2 LQKENI. CDR3 DNA: TGTGCCAGCTCTCTAAGTGTACAGCACACAGATACGCAGTATTTT. Residues: CASSLSVQHTDTQYF. Full variable domain (outside the CDR3, taken from reference TRBV18 and TRBJ2-3): NAGVMQNPRHLVRRRGQEARLRCSPMKGHSHVYWYRQLPEEGLKFMVYLQKENIIDESGMPKERFSAEFPKEGPSILRIQQVVRGDSAAYFCASSLSVQHTDTQYFGPGTRLTVL.

The CDR3 DNA follows: TGTGCCAGCAGCTTAGCGTCGATAGCGGGGTTTAAAAACAATGAGCAGTTCTTC. This translates into CASSLASIAGFKNNEQFF. J is TRBJ2-1 and V is TRBV7-6; 8 nucleotides agree with TRBD2. The CDR3 is made up of 18 amino acids. From germline, CDR1 is SGHVS and CDR2 FNYEAQ. V lost 0 bases, J lost 5 bases, and 12 bases stayed unmatched.